These T cell receptor beta chains were read from a single sample in a study of T cell responses to AZD1222 COVID-19 vaccine. Clones were read by immunoSEQ multiplex PCR, and TCRdb kept only the in-frame ones, dropping some. Of some 280,000 clones in the sample, almost 95% were seen once. The material was peripheral blood, obtained 28 days after the second AZD1222 dose. The receptors stem from an adult who received the AZD1222 COVID-19 vaccine. CDR3s include the opening cysteine and the closing phenylalanine or tryptophan. The D gene is left open where the match is weak. Size is stated for part of the rows, as once, few or many counts, or as a class when the clone is expanded.

size: .
V: TRBV6-2/TRBV6-3
D: .
J: TRBJ1-5
DNA: TGTGCCAGCAGTTACTGGGGGGCAGGTCAGCCCCAGCATTTT
CDR3: CASSYWGAGQPQHF

size: .
V: TRBV5-1
D: TRBD2
J: TRBJ2-1
DNA: TGCGCCAGCAGCTTGGGTCCTAGCGGGGACAATGAGCAGTTCTTC
CDR3: CASSLGPSGDNEQFF

size: .
V: TRBV28
D: .
J: TRBJ2-7
DNA: TGTGCCAGCAGTTCCGGGACAACTCCTTACGAGCAGTACTTC
CDR3: CASSSGTTPYEQYF

size: .
V: TRBV27
D: .
J: TRBJ2-2
DNA: TGTGCCAGCAGTCGACCTCCGGGGGGCGGGGTAAACACCGGGGAGCTGTTTTTT
CDR3: CASSRPPGGGVNTGELFF

size: .
V: TRBV27
D: .
J: TRBJ2-2
DNA: TGTGCCAGCAGTTTTTCAGGGGCCGGGACACTTGACACCGGGGAGCTGTTTTTT
CDR3: CASSFSGAGTLDTGELFF

size: once
V: TRBV7-9
D: .
J: TRBJ2-1
DNA: TGTGCCAGCAGCCCTTCCCTCGACAGCAATGAGCAGTTCTTC
CDR3: CASSPSLDSNEQFF

size: .
V: TRBV28
D: .
J: TRBJ1-4
DNA: TGTGCCAGCAGTTTAACAGGTTCTGCAACTAATGAAAAACTGTTTTTT
CDR3: CASSLTGSATNEKLFF

size: once
V: TRBV5-1
D: TRBD1
J: TRBJ2-2
DNA: TGCGCCAGCAGCTTGGACAGGGGGACCGGGGAGCTGTTTTTT
CDR3: CASSLDRGTGELFF

size: .
V: TRBV27
D: .
J: TRBJ1-2
DNA: TGTGCCAGCAGTTTATTGGGAGACAGCCCCAACTATGGCTACACCTTC
CDR3: CASSLLGDSPNYGYTF

size: .
V: TRBV5-1
D: TRBD2
J: TRBJ2-3
DNA: TGCGCCAGCAGCTTGGAGATTAGCGGGAAGGCAGATACGCAGTATTTT
CDR3: CASSLEISGKADTQYF

size: .
V: TRBV2
D: .
J: TRBJ1-2
DNA: TGTGCCAGCAGCCAGGGGAACTATGGCTACACCTTC
CDR3: CASSQGNYGYTF

size: .
V: TRBV18
D: .
J: TRBJ1-4
DNA: TGTGCCAGCTCACCGTCACTAGCTAATGGTGAAAAACTGTTTTTT
CDR3: CASSPSLANGEKLFF

size: .
V: TRBV6-6
D: .
J: TRBJ2-3
DNA: TGTGCCAGCACCATGGGGGGGGCGAGAGATACGCAGTATTTT
CDR3: CASTMGGARDTQYF

size: .
V: TRBV15
D: .
J: TRBJ2-5
DNA: TGTGCCACCAGAAGAGGGGAGGTAGAGACCCAGTACTTC
CDR3: CATRRGEVETQYF

size: .
V: TRBV28
D: .
J: TRBJ1-2
DNA: TGTGCCAGCAGTTTAGGCAGGAACTATGGCTACACCTTC
CDR3: CASSLGRNYGYTF

size: .
V: TRBV23-1
D: TRBD1
J: TRBJ2-7
DNA: TGCGCCAGCAGTCAATCTGACAGGGCGAACTCCTACGAGCAGTACTTC
CDR3: CASSQSDRANSYEQYF

size: .
V: TRBV5-1
D: TRBD2
J: TRBJ2-1
DNA: TGCGCCAGCAGCTTGGCCATGCTAGCGGGAGGTCTTGAGCAGTTCTTC
CDR3: CASSLAMLAGGLEQFF

size: .
V: TRBV2
D: TRBD1
J: TRBJ2-7
DNA: TGTGCCAGCAGTCGGGACAGGCTCTACGAGCAGTACTTC
CDR3: CASSRDRLYEQYF

size: .
V: TRBV5-1
D: .
J: TRBJ2-4
DNA: TGCGCCAGCAGCTGGGGGCCAGGTCTAACACAGCTAAACATTCAGTACTTC
CDR3: CASSWGPGLTQLNIQYF

size: .
V: TRBV29-1
D: .
J: TRBJ2-2
DNA: TGCAGCGTTGAAGATTTGGACCCCGGGGAGCTGTTTTTT
CDR3: CSVEDLDPGELFF

size: .
V: TRBV5-1
D: .
J: TRBJ2-1
DNA: TGCGCCAGCAGCAGCGGGCAGGGGTCCCACAATGAGCAGTTCTTC
CDR3: CASSSGQGSHNEQFF

size: once
V: TRBV4-3
D: TRBD2
J: TRBJ2-7
DNA: TGCGCCAGCAGCCAAACAGCGGGAGCCTTCGAGCAGTACTTC
CDR3: CASSQTAGAFEQYF

size: .
V: TRBV27
D: .
J: TRBJ2-7
DNA: TGTGCCAGCAGTCCCCGCAGGGCTTCCTACGAGCAGTACTTC
CDR3: CASSPRRASYEQYF

size: .
V: TRBV5-1
D: TRBD2
J: TRBJ2-2
DNA: TGCGCCAGCACCCTGCGGGGACTAGCGGGGGCCCGGGGCGGGGAGCTGTTTTTT
CDR3: CASTLRGLAGARGGELFF

size: .
V: TRBV5-1
D: TRBD2
J: TRBJ2-3
DNA: TGCGCCAGCAGCCGGCGGGGGGCAGCACAAGATACGCAGTATTTT
CDR3: CASSRRGAAQDTQYF

size: .
V: TRBV24-1
D: TRBD2
J: TRBJ2-1
DNA: TGTGCCACCAGTGAGTCGGCGACTAGCGGGAGGCTTAATGAGCAGTTCTTC
CDR3: CATSESATSGRLNEQFF

size: .
V: TRBV7-9
D: TRBD2
J: TRBJ2-3
DNA: TGTGCCAGCAGACCATCCGGGACTAGAGGTCTCCCAGATACGCAGTATTTT
CDR3: CASRPSGTRGLPDTQYF

size: .
V: TRBV5-1
D: TRBD1
J: TRBJ1-4
DNA: TGCGCCAGCAGCACTGCCGGGACAGGGGGAGAGAAACTGTTTTTT
CDR3: CASSTAGTGGEKLFF

size: .
V: TRBV4-3
D: .
J: TRBJ2-7
DNA: TGCGCCAGCAGCCAAGGTCCAGGGGCAGGCTACGAGCAGTACTTC
CDR3: CASSQGPGAGYEQYF

size: .
V: TRBV7-9
D: .
J: TRBJ2-3
DNA: TGTGCCAGCAGCCTAGGGAGGACACCTACTCAGGATACGCAGTATTTT
CDR3: CASSLGRTPTQDTQYF

size: .
V: TRBV4-3
D: TRBD1
J: TRBJ1-2
DNA: TGCGCCAGCAGCCCATACATCGAAAACAGGGGAGGCGGCTACACCTTC
CDR3: CASSPYIENRGGGYTF